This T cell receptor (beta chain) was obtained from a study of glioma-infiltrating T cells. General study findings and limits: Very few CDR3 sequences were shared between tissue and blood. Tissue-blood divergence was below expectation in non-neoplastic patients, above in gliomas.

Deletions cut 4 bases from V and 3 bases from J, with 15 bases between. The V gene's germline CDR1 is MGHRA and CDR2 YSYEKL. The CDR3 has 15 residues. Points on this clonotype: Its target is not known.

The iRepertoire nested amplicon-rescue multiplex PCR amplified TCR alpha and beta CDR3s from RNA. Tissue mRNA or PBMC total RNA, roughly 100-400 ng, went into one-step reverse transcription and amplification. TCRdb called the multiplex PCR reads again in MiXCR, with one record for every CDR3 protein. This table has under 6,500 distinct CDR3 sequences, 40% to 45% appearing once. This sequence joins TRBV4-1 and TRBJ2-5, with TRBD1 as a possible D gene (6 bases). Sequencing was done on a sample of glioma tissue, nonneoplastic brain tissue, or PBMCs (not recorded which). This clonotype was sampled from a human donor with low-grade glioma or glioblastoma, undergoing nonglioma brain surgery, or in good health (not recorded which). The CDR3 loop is CASSRTSRTEETQYF. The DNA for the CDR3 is TGCGCCAGCAGCCGAACTAGTCGGACAGAAGAGACCCAGTACTTC.